What follows describes a single T cell receptor beta chain. The antigen is undetermined. PCR primers comprised 60 Vbeta and 13 Jbeta primers. The protocol was immunoSEQ multiplex PCR, while the TCRdb copy is restricted to in-frame clones and leaves out a portion. The data hold more than 85,000 clones, with roughly 83% observed a single time. The CDR3 is 15 amino acids. V lost 2 bases, J lost 5 bases, and 13 bases lay in between. Germline values: CDR1 SEHNR, CDR2 FQNEAQ (reference sequence). This specimen belongs to a study of cytomegalovirus exposure and HLA in healthy donors. Study findings and constraints: An analysis was carried out at a later point. It showed that HLA-associated TCR beta chains were more clonally expanded than equally common non-associated chains.

These donors, healthy bone marrow donors, were studied. Likely unrecorded immune exposures existed in these nominally healthy donors. The chain is built from TRBV7-9 and TRBJ2-1; tentatively, D is TRBD1 (6 bases). The sample taken for sequencing was PBMCs. The TCR originated in a female donor in good health and CMV-seropositive. The CDR3 nucleotides are TGTGCCAGCAGCTTACTGACAGGAGGAGACAATGAGCAGTTCTTC. This gives the protein CASSLLTGGDNEQFF.